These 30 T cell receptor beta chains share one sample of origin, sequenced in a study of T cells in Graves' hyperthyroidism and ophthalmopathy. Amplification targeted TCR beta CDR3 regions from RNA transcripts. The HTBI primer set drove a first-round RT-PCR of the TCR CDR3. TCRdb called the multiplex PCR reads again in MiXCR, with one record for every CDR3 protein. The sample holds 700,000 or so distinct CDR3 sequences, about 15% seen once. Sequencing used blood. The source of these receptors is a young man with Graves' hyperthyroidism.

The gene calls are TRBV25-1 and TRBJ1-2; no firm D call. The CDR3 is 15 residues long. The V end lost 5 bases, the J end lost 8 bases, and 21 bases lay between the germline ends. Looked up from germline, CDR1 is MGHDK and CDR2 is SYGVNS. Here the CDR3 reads CASSKSARQFDGYTF. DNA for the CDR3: TGTGCCAGCAGTAAGAGTGCGAGGCAGTTCGACGGCTACACCTTC.

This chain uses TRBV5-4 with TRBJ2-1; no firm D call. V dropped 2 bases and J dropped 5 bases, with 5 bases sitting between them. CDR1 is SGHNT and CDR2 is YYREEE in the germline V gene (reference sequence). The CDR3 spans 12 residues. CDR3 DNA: TGTGCCAGCAGCTTTAACAACAATGAGCAGTTCTTC. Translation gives CASSFNNNEQFF.

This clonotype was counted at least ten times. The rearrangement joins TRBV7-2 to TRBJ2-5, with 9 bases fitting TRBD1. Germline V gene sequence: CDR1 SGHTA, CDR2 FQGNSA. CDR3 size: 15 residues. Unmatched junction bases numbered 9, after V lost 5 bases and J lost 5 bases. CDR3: CASSPDRGSWETQYF. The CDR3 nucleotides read TGTGCCAGCAGCCCCGACAGGGGGTCATGGGAGACCCAGTACTTC.

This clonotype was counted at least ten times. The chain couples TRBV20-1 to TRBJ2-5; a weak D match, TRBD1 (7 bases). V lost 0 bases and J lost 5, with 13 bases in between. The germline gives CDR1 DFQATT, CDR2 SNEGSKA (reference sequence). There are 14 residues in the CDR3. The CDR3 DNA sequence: TGCAGTGCTAGAGATAACAGGGGAGGCGAGACCCAGTACTTC. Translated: CSARDNRGGETQYF.

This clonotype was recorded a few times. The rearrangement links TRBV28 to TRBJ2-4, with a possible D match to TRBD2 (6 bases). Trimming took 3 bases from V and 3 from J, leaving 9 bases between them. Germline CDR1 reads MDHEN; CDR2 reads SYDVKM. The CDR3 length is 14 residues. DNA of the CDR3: TGTGCCAGCAGTTTCTTGGGGGGCAAAAACATTCAGTACTTC. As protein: CASSFLGGKNIQYF.

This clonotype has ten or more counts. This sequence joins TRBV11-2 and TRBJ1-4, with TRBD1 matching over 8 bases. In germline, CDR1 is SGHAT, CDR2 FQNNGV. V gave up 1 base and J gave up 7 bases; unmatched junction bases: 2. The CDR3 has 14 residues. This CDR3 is CASSLAGGGEKLFF. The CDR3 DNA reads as TGTGCCAGCAGCTTAGCAGGGGGCGGTGAAAAACTGTTTTTT.

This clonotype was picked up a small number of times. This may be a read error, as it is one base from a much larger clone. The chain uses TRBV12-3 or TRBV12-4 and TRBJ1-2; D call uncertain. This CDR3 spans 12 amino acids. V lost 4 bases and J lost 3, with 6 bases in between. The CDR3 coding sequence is TGTGCCAGCAGTTCCTCCGACTATGGCTACACCTTC. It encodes CASSSSDYGYTF.

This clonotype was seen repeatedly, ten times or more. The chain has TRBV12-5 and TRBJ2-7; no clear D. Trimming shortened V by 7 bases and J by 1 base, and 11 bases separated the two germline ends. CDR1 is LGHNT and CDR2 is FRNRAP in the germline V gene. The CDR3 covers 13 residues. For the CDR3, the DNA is TGTGCTAGTGCCTATGGCACATCCTACGAGCAGTACTTC. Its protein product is CASAYGTSYEQYF.

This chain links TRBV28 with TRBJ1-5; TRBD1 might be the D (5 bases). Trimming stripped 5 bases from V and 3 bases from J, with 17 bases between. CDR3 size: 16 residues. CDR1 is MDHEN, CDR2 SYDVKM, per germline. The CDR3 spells CASSPLGGGANQPQHF. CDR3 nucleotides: TGTGCCAGCAGTCCCCTGGGGGGTGGGGCCAATCAGCCCCAGCATTTT. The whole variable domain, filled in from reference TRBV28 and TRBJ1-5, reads DVKVTQSSRYLVKRTGEKVFLECVQDMDHENMFWYRQDPGLGLRLIYFSYDVKMKEKGDIPEGYSVSREKKERFSLILESASTNQTSMYLCASSPLGGGANQPQHFGDGTRLSIL.

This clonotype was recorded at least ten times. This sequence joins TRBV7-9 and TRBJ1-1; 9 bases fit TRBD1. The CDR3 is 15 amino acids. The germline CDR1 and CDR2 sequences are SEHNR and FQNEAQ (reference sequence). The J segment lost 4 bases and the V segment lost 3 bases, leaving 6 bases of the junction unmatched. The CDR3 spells CASSLRQGGSTEAFF. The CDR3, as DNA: TGTGCCAGCAGCTTGCGACAGGGGGGGAGCACTGAAGCTTTCTTT. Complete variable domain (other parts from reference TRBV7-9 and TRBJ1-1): DTGVSQNPRHKITKRGQNVTFRCDPISEHNRLYWYRQTLGQGPEFLTYFQNEAQLEKSRLLSDRFSAERPKGSFSTLEIQRTEQGDSAMYLCASSLRQGGSTEAFFGQGTRLTVV.

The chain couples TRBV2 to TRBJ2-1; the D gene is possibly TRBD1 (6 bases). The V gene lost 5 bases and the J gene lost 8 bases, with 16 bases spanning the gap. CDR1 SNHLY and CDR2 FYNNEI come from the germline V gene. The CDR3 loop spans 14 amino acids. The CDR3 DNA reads TGTGCCAGCAGTCCACCAACAGGGTTCCATGAGCAGTTCTTC. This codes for CASSPPTGFHEQFF.

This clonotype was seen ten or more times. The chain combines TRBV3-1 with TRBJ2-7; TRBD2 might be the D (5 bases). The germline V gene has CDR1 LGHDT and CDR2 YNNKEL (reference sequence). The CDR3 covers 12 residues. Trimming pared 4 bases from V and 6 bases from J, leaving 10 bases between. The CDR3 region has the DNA TGTGCCAGCAGCCCCGGGGTCGGCGAGCAGTACTTC. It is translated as CASSPGVGEQYF.

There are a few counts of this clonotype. The CDR3 DNA sequence: TGTGCCAGCAGCAGTCCGGGACAAAGAAACACCGGGGAGCTGTTTTTT. Residues: CASSSPGQRNTGELFF. The chain joins TRBV28 to TRBJ2-2; weak D call: TRBD1 (6 bases). The CDR3 loop spans 16 amino acids. The germline V and J ends were trimmed by 6 bases and 2 bases, with 16 bases remaining between them. Germline CDR1 reads MDHEN; CDR2 reads SYDVKM.

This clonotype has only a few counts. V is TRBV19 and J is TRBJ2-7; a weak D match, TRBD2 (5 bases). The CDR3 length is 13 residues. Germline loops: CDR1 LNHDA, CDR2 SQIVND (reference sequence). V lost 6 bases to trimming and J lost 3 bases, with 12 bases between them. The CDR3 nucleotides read TGTGCCAGTAGGGGCGGGCCCTTCTACGAGCAGTACTTC. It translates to CASRGGPFYEQYF.

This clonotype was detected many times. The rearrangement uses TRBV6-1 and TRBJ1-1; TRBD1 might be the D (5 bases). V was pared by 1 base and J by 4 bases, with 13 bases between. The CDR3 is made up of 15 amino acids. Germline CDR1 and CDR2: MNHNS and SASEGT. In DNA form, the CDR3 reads TGTGCCAGCAGTGAAGGGTTAGGGACGGCCACTGAAGCTTTCTTT. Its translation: CASSEGLGTATEAFF.

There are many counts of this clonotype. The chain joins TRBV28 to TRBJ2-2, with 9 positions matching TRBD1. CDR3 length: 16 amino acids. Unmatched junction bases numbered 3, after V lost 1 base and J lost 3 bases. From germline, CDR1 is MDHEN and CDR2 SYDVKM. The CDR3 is CASSLLWDRDTGELFF. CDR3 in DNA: TGTGCCAGCAGTTTATTATGGGACAGGGACACCGGGGAGCTGTTTTTT.

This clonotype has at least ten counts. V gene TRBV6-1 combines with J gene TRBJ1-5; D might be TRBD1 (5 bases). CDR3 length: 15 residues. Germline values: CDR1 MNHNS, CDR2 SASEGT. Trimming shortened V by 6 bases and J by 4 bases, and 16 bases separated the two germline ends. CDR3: CASRKPRGGNQPQHF. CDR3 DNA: TGTGCCAGCAGGAAACCGCGTGGGGGGAATCAGCCCCAGCATTTT.

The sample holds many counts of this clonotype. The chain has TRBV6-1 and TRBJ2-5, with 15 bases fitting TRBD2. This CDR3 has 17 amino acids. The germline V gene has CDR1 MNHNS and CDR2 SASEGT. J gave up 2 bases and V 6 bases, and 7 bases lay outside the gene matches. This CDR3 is CASRPGLAGGFQETQYF. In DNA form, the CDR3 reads TGTGCCAGCAGGCCGGGACTAGCGGGAGGTTTTCAAGAGACCCAGTACTTC.

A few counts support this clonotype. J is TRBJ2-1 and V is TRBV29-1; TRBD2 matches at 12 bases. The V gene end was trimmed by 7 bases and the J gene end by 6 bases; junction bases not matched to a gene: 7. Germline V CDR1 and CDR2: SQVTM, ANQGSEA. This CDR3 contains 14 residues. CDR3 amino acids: CSGDTSGRPNEQFF. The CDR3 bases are TGCAGCGGCGATACTAGCGGGAGGCCCAATGAGCAGTTCTTC.

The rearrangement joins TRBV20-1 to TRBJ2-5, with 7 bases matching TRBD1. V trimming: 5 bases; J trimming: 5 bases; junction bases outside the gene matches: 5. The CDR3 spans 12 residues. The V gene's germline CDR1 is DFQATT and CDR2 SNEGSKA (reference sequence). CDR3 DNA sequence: TGCAGTGCTCGACAGGGAGCGGAGACCCAGTACTTC. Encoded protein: CSARQGAETQYF.

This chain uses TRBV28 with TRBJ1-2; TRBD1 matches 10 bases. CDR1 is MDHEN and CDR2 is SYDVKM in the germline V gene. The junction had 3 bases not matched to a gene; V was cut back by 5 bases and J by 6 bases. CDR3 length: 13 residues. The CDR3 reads CASSLDRGDGYTF. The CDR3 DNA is TGTGCCAGCAGTCTGGACAGGGGGGATGGCTACACCTTC.

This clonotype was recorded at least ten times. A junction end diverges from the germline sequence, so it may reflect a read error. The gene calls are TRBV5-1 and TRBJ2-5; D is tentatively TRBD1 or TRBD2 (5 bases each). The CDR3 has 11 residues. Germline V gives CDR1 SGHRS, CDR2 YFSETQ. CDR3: CASSREETQYF. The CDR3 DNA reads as TGTGCCAGCAGCAGGGAGGAGACCCAGTACTTC.

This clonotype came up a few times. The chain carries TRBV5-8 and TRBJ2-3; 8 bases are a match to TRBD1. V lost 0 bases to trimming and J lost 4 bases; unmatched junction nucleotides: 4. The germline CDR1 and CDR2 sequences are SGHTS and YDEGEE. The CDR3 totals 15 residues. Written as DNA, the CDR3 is TGTGCCAGCAGCTTGGTGACAGGGGAAGCAGATACGCAGTATTTT. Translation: CASSLVTGEADTQYF.

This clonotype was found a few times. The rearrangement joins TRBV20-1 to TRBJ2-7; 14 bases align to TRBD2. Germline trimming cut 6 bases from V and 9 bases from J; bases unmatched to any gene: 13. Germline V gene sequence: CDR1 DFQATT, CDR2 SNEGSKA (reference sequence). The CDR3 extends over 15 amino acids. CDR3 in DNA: TGCAGTGCCCGGGGGGGGACTAGCGGGAGATGGGGGCAGTACTTC. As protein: CSARGGTSGRWGQYF.

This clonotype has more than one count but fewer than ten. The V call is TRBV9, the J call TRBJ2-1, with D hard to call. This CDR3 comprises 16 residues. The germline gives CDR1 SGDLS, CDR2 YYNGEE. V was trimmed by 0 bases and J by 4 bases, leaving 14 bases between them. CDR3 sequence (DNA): TGTGCCAGCAGCGTAGACCACGGTTCGATGTACAATGAGCAGTTCTTC. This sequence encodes CASSVDHGSMYNEQFF.

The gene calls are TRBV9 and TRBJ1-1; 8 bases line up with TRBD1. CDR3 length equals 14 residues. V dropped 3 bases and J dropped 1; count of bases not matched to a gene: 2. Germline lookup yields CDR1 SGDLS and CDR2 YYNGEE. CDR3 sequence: CASSATGANTEAFF. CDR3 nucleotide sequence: TGTGCCAGCAGCGCGACAGGGGCGAACACTGAAGCTTTCTTT.

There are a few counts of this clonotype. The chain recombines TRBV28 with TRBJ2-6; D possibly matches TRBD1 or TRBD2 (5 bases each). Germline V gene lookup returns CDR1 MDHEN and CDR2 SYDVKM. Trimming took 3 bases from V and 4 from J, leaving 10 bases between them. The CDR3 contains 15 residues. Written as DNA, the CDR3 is TGTGCCAGCAGTTTCTCAGGGACCGGGGCCAACGTCCTGACTTTC. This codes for CASSFSGTGANVLTF.

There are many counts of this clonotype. The CDR3 here is CASGLREENIQYF. Here the CDR3 DNA reads TGTGCTAGTGGTTTAAGGGAAGAAAACATTCAGTACTTC. The genes are TRBV12-5 and TRBJ2-4; D is unresolved. Germline V gene data show CDR1 as LGHNT and CDR2 as FRNRAP. Trimming shortened V by 3 bases and J by 5 bases, and 8 bases separated the two germline ends. CDR3 size: 13 residues.

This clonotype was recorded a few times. This CDR3 reads CASSPAGVGTGELFF. DNA for the CDR3: TGTGCCAGCAGTCCAGCGGGAGTTGGAACCGGGGAGCTGTTTTTT. The chain combines TRBV28 with TRBJ2-2; 8 bases map to TRBD2. The germline V gene encodes CDR1 MDHEN and CDR2 SYDVKM. There are 15 residues in the CDR3. With 5 bases clipped from V and 5 bases from J, the junction kept 7 bases outside the gene matches.

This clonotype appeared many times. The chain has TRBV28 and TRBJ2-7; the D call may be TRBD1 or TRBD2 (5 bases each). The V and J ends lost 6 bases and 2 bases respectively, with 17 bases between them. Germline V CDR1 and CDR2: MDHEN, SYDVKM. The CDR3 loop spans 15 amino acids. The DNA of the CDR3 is TGTGCCAGCAGGGGGCTAGCTAGGGGTACCTACGAGCAGTACTTC. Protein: CASRGLARGTYEQYF.